In this sample, the clone carrying this T cell receptor beta chain turned up once. The germline V gene encodes CDR1 SGHNT and CDR2 YYREEE (reference sequence). The CDR3 is made up of 13 amino acids. With V trimmed by 4 bases and J by 5 bases, 4 bases remained unmatched. Sequenced by immunoSEQ multiplex PCR; TCRdb stores in-frame clones only, minus some. The sample yields about 140,000 clones, about 90% seen once. The sample comes from a study of control samples from healthy donors and cancer patients. Sequences were obtained from blood. The chain employs TRBV5-4 and TRBJ1-2; 8 nucleotides align to TRBD1. The sequence was collected from a man aged 18 to 30 in good health. CDR3 in DNA: TGTGCCAGCAGCGGACAGGGTCTTTATGGCTACACCTTC. It specifies CASSGQGLYGYTF.